The 9 T cell receptor beta chains below were found in one sample sequenced in a study of T cell repertoires in cytomegalovirus infection. These receptors have no identified antigens. MiXCR was run by TCRdb on the reads, yielding one entry per CDR3 protein. In the table there are roughly 500,000 distinct CDR3 sequences, 33% of which are singletons. The input for sequencing was cultured PBMCs, taken from culture after CMV antigen stimulation. The source is a human donor in good health (CMV status not recorded). Some clones in this sample may be carry-over from other donors' samples.

This clonotype was detected ten times or more. The chain is built from TRBV7-2 and TRBJ1-6, with D possibly being TRBD1 (5 bases). V gave up 6 bases and J gave up 6 bases, with 12 bases separating them. Germline CDR1 SGHTA, CDR2 FQGNSA. This CDR3 spans 14 amino acids. As DNA, the CDR3 is TGTGCCAGCAGTCCAGGGAGCGGTAATTCACCCCTCCACTTT. This encodes CASSPGSGNSPLHF. The complete variable domain, with remaining parts taken from reference TRBV7-2 and TRBJ1-6, reads GAGVSQSPSNKVTEKGKDVELRCDPISGHTALYWYRQSLGQGLEFLIYFQGNSAPDKSGLPSDRFSAERTGGSVSTLTIQRTQQEDSAVYLCASSPGSGNSPLHFGNGTRLTVT.

This clonotype occurred many times. The chain links TRBV4-2 to TRBJ2-2; the D gene could be TRBD1 or TRBD2 (5 bases each). Germline V gene lookup returns CDR1 LGHNA and CDR2 YNFKEQ. CDR3 length: 14 residues. Trimming stripped 1 base from V and 5 bases from J, with 8 bases between. CDR3 bases: TGTGCCAGCAGCCAAGGGGACCCAACCGGGGAGCTGTTTTTT. Translating it yields CASSQGDPTGELFF.

The genes are TRBV6-1 and TRBJ2-1; TRBD2 might be the D (6 bases). Trimming stripped 6 bases from V and 5 bases from J, with 20 bases between. The CDR3 contains 16 residues. Germline CDR1 reads MNHNS; CDR2 reads SASEGT. CDR3 DNA: TGTGCCAGCAGCCTCCGCTGGAGCGGGCGGAACAATGAGCAGTTCTTC. Protein: CASSLRWSGRNNEQFF.

V gene TRBV6-5 combines with J gene TRBJ1-2; D gene uncertain. Germline V gene lookup returns CDR1 MNHEY and CDR2 SVGAGI. This CDR3 has 16 amino acids. V was shortened by 5 bases and J by 3 bases, with 19 bases between the two germline ends. The CDR3 here is CASSSGRVPGDYGYTF. The CDR3, as DNA: TGTGCCAGCAGTAGCGGGAGGGTGCCTGGGGACTATGGCTACACCTTC.

This clonotype was seen many times. V gene TRBV7-2 combines with J gene TRBJ1-5; D gene unclear. V lost 5 bases and J 0 bases, leaving 11 bases between the germline ends. CDR1 and CDR2 from the germline V gene are SGHTA and FQGNSA. This CDR3 spans 15 amino acids. CDR3 coding DNA: TGTGCCAGCAGCGCGGCAGCGAATAGCAATCAGCCCCAGCATTTT. Its protein product is CASSAAANSNQPQHF.

V usage is TRBV12-3 or TRBV12-4 and J usage is TRBJ1-1; D unresolved. The CDR3 runs 19 residues. Trimming stripped 1 base from V and 4 bases from J, with 25 bases between. CDR3 DNA sequence: TGTGCCAGCAGTTTAGATCAGACTTACCGGGCTATATGGGGCACTGAAGCTTTCTTT. Translation: CASSLDQTYRAIWGTEAFF.

The V call is TRBV7-2, the J call TRBJ1-1; TRBD1 aligns across 8 bases. The CDR3 spans 15 residues. Unmatched junction bases numbered 10, after V lost 6 bases and J lost 4 bases. CDR1 and CDR2 (germline): SGHTA, FQGNSA. The CDR3 spells CASSSPRTGSTEAFF. The CDR3 DNA follows: TGTGCCAGCAGTTCCCCCAGGACAGGGAGCACTGAAGCTTTCTTT.

The rearrangement joins TRBV7-8 to TRBJ1-5; 10 bases line up with TRBD1. V lost 2 bases, J lost 5 bases, and 3 bases stayed unmatched. The germline CDR1 and CDR2 sequences are SGHVS and FQNEAQ. The CDR3 has 15 amino acids. CDR3 region: CASSLSGTGDQPQHF. DNA of the CDR3: TGTGCCAGCAGCTTAAGTGGGACAGGGGATCAGCCCCAGCATTTT.

This chain joins TRBV20-1 and TRBJ2-1; 10 positions agree with TRBD2. This CDR3 contains 15 residues. The ends lost 2 bases at V and 3 bases at J; junction bases unmatched: 4. Germline CDR1 DFQATT, CDR2 SNEGSKA (reference sequence). The CDR3 loop reads CSARPSSGSYNEQFF. The CDR3 region has the DNA TGCAGTGCTAGACCTTCTAGCGGGAGCTACAATGAGCAGTTCTTC.